A selection of T cell receptor beta chains follows, all from one sample in a study of cytomegalovirus exposure and HLA in healthy donors. The data were produced by immunoSEQ multiplex PCR, yet TCRdb's version contains in-frame clones alone and is incomplete. The table lists about 100,000 clones, 65% to 85% of them singletons. Sequencing was carried out using PBMCs. The source is a woman aged 55-70 years in good health and CMV-seropositive. CDR3s include the opening cysteine and the closing phenylalanine or tryptophan. The D gene is left open where the match is weak. Size is stated for part of the rows, as once, few or many counts, or as a class when the clone is expanded.

abundance: NA
d_gene: NA
j_gene: TRBJ2-3
v_gene: TRBV10-1
CDR3aa: CASSRGSGADTQYF
CDR3nt: TGCGCCAGCAGTAGGGGGTCTGGGGCAGATACGCAGTATTTT

abundance: NA
d_gene: NA
j_gene: TRBJ1-1
v_gene: TRBV18
CDR3aa: CASSLRQALNTEAFF
CDR3nt: TGTGCCAGCTCACTCAGACAGGCCCTGAACACTGAAGCTTTCTTT

abundance: once
d_gene: NA
j_gene: TRBJ2-5
v_gene: TRBV6-6
CDR3aa: CASSYLAVPGETQYF
CDR3nt: TGTGCCAGCAGTTACTTAGCCGTCCCAGGGGAGACCCAGTACTTC

abundance: NA
d_gene: NA
j_gene: TRBJ1-2
v_gene: TRBV2
CDR3aa: CASMGGLGRYGYTF
CDR3nt: TGTGCCAGCATGGGCGGACTGGGGAGATATGGCTACACCTTC

abundance: NA
d_gene: NA
j_gene: TRBJ1-3
v_gene: TRBV10-1
CDR3aa: CASSTSAGNTIYF
CDR3nt: TGCGCCAGCAGCACCTCAGCTGGAAACACCATATATTTT

abundance: NA
d_gene: NA
j_gene: TRBJ2-6
v_gene: TRBV7-9
CDR3aa: CASSSISGANVLTF
CDR3nt: TGTGCCAGCAGCTCAATCTCTGGGGCCAACGTCCTGACTTTC

abundance: NA
d_gene: NA
j_gene: TRBJ2-6
v_gene: TRBV7-6
CDR3aa: CASTPDRFIAPGANVLTF
CDR3nt: TGTGCCAGCACGCCAGACAGGTTTATTGCTCCTGGGGCCAACGTCCTGACTTTC

abundance: NA
d_gene: TRBD1
j_gene: TRBJ1-2
v_gene: TRBV2
CDR3aa: CASKGLGTGRGGYTF
CDR3nt: TGTGCCAGCAAGGGCCTTGGGACAGGGCGAGGAGGCTACACCTTC

abundance: NA
d_gene: NA
j_gene: TRBJ1-2
v_gene: TRBV29-1
CDR3aa: CSVGSGTNYGYTF
CDR3nt: TGCAGCGTTGGGTCCGGGACTAACTATGGCTACACCTTC

abundance: NA
d_gene: TRBD1
j_gene: TRBJ2-2
v_gene: TRBV11-3
CDR3aa: CASSLLGQGGGELFF
CDR3nt: TGTGCCAGCAGCTTACTGGGACAGGGCGGCGGGGAGCTGTTTTTT

abundance: NA
d_gene: NA
j_gene: TRBJ1-4
v_gene: TRBV4-1
CDR3aa: CASSQVGPKLFF
CDR3nt: TGCGCCAGCAGCCAAGTTGGCCCAAAACTGTTTTTT

abundance: NA
d_gene: TRBD1
j_gene: TRBJ1-4
v_gene: TRBV5-4
CDR3aa: CASSYGTELEKLFF
CDR3nt: TGTGCCAGCAGCTACGGGACAGAACTTGAAAAACTGTTTTTT

abundance: NA
d_gene: NA
j_gene: TRBJ1-1
v_gene: TRBV2
CDR3aa: CASSEWRGNTEAFF
CDR3nt: TGTGCCAGCAGTGAGTGGAGAGGGAACACTGAAGCTTTCTTT

abundance: NA
d_gene: NA
j_gene: TRBJ2-3
v_gene: TRBV5-1
CDR3aa: CASMGGGLRGDTQYF
CDR3nt: TGCGCCAGCATGGGGGGTGGCCTCCGAGGAGATACGCAGTATTTT

abundance: NA
d_gene: TRBD1
j_gene: TRBJ2-7
v_gene: TRBV4-1
CDR3aa: CASSQGAGTGFYEQYF
CDR3nt: TGCGCCAGCAGCCAAGGGGCCGGGACAGGGTTCTACGAGCAGTACTTC

abundance: NA
d_gene: NA
j_gene: TRBJ1-5
v_gene: TRBV11-2
CDR3aa: CASSLGGIPQPQHF
CDR3nt: TGTGCCAGCAGCTTAGGAGGTATACCACAGCCCCAGCATTTT

abundance: NA
d_gene: TRBD1
j_gene: TRBJ1-2
v_gene: TRBV5-3
CDR3aa: CARRPVGTGSYYGYTF
CDR3nt: TGTGCCAGACGACCGGTCGGGACAGGGAGTTACTATGGCTACACCTTC

abundance: NA
d_gene: TRBD1
j_gene: TRBJ1-5
v_gene: TRBV30
CDR3aa: CAWSRGRNQPQHF
CDR3nt: TGTGCCTGGAGTAGGGGGCGCAATCAGCCCCAGCATTTT

abundance: NA
d_gene: NA
j_gene: TRBJ1-1
v_gene: TRBV19
CDR3aa: CASSPSGLSLSWVTEAFF
CDR3nt: TGTGCCAGTAGTCCCTCGGGTCTAAGCCTGTCCTGGGTGACTGAAGCTTTCTTT

abundance: NA
d_gene: NA
j_gene: TRBJ2-2
v_gene: TRBV2
CDR3aa: CASSPNDVGELFF
CDR3nt: TGTGCCAGCAGTCCTAACGATGTCGGGGAGCTGTTTTTT

abundance: NA
d_gene: NA
j_gene: TRBJ1-1
v_gene: TRBV7-7
CDR3aa: CASSRTRNTEAFF
CDR3nt: TGTGCTAGCAGCCGAACAAGGAACACTGAAGCTTTCTTT

abundance: NA
d_gene: TRBD1
j_gene: TRBJ2-2
v_gene: TRBV9
CDR3aa: CASSRGINTGELFF
CDR3nt: TGTGCCAGCTCCAGGGGGATTAACACCGGGGAGCTGTTTTTT

abundance: NA
d_gene: NA
j_gene: TRBJ2-3
v_gene: TRBV7-9
CDR3aa: CASSFITDTQYF
CDR3nt: TGTGCCAGCAGCTTCATCACAGATACGCAGTATTTT

abundance: once
d_gene: TRBD2
j_gene: TRBJ2-3
v_gene: TRBV11-2
CDR3aa: CASSVTSGELDTQYF
CDR3nt: TGTGCCAGCAGCGTTACTAGCGGGGAGTTAGATACGCAGTATTTT

abundance: few
d_gene: TRBD2
j_gene: TRBJ2-2
v_gene: TRBV7-3
CDR3aa: CASSFSGSDTGELFF
CDR3nt: TGTGCCAGCAGCTTTAGCGGGAGCGACACCGGGGAGCTGTTTTTT

abundance: NA
d_gene: TRBD2
j_gene: TRBJ2-7
v_gene: TRBV7-9
CDR3aa: CASSLGGSGSFEQYF
CDR3nt: TGTGCCAGCAGCCTGGGGGGTAGCGGGAGCTTCGAGCAGTACTTC

abundance: NA
d_gene: TRBD2
j_gene: TRBJ2-7
v_gene: TRBV19
CDR3aa: CASSIPSSGRGEQYF
CDR3nt: TGTGCCAGTAGTATCCCATCTAGCGGGCGTGGGGAGCAGTACTTC

abundance: NA
d_gene: TRBD1
j_gene: TRBJ2-6
v_gene: TRBV5-6
CDR3aa: CASSLIAGQGSGANVLTF
CDR3nt: TGTGCCAGCAGCCTAATAGCGGGACAGGGGTCTGGGGCCAACGTCCTGACTTTC

abundance: once
d_gene: NA
j_gene: TRBJ1-3
v_gene: TRBV10-2
CDR3aa: CASKRGGSGNTIYF
CDR3nt: TGCGCCAGCAAAAGAGGTGGATCTGGAAACACCATATATTTT

abundance: few
d_gene: TRBD2
j_gene: TRBJ2-1
v_gene: TRBV5-1
CDR3aa: CASSFSGSSYNEQFF
CDR3nt: TGCGCCAGCAGCTTTAGCGGGAGCTCCTACAATGAGCAGTTCTTC

abundance: NA
d_gene: NA
j_gene: TRBJ1-5
v_gene: TRBV28
CDR3aa: CASSLREFNQPQHF
CDR3nt: TGTGCCAGCAGTCTTCGGGAGTTCAATCAGCCCCAGCATTTT